Described below is a single T cell receptor (beta chain) sequence and its context. TCRdb's table, derived via immunoSEQ multiplex PCR, lists solely in-frame clones and lacks some. The sample consists of around 60,000 clones, approximately 94% of them appearing once. The entry originates in a study of T cell changes during pregnancy in multiple sclerosis. Germline V gene data show CDR1 as SGHRS and CDR2 as YFSETQ. The length of the CDR3 is 15 residues. The J segment lost 8 bases and the V segment lost 10 bases, leaving 15 bases of the junction unmatched. The sequence derives from a female donor with multiple sclerosis, enrolled in a pregnancy study. Source: CD8+ T cells from peripheral blood mononuclear cells, taken in the third trimester of pregnancy. This chain links TRBV5-1 with TRBJ2-1; 10 bases are a match to TRBD1. The CDR3 nucleotides are TGCGCCTCTGGGACAGGGGACAGCGGGAGTGATGAGCAGTTCTTC. Translation: CASGTGDSGSDEQFF.